Sequencing of this T cell receptor (beta chain) was carried out in a study of cytotoxic CD8 clonotypes in ibrutinib-treated CLL. On the study more broadly: Complete response was seen in 2 patients and partial in some 24; about twelve progressed and some 14 stayed remitted after a median roughly 65 months. Investigators collected response samples after a median approximately twelve months of treatment, range 6 to 36. Findings of the study overall: Clonality increased at ibrutinib response and stayed stable in sustained remission. At progression, however, it fell back toward baseline.

TCR beta libraries used 2 to 2.5 micrograms of genomic DNA from cryopreserved PBMCs. Produced via immunoSEQ multiplex PCR; TCRdb's table is partial and in-frame only. The sample yields about 68,000 clones, more than 60% seen once. As concerns this clone: The antigen remains undetermined.

This TCR derives from a human donor with chronic lymphocytic leukemia. This specimen was PBMCs, taken after 12 months of ibrutinib treatment.

CDR3 nucleotides: TGTGCCAGCAGTTACTCGTCCGGGGGCGAGGGAGAGACCCAGTACTTC. It is translated as CASSYSSGGEGETQYF. V usage is TRBV6-5 and J usage is TRBJ2-5; possibly TRBD1 or TRBD2 for D (6 bases each). From germline, CDR1 is MNHEY and CDR2 SVGAGI. Between the trimmed V and J ends, which lost 0 bases and 4 bases, there was a span of 15 bases. The CDR3 consists of 16 residues.